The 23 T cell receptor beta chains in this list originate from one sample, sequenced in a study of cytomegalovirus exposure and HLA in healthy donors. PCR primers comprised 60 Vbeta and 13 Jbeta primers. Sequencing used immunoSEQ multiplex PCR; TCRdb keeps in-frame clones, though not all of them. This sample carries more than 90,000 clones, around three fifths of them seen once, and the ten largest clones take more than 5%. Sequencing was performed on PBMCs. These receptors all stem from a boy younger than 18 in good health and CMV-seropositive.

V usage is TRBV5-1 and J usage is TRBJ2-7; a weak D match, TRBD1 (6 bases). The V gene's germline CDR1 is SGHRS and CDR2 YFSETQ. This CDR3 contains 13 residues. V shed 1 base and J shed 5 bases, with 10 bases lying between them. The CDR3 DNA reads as TGCGCCAGCAGCTTGCCAGGGGCCGACGAGCAGTACTTC. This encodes CASSLPGADEQYF.

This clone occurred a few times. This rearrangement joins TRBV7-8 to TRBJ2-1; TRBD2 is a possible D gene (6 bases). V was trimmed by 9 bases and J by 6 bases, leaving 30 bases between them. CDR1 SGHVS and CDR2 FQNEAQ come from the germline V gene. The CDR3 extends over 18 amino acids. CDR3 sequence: CASYQNPRGSRPVNEQFF. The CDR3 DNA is TGTGCCAGTTACCAAAACCCCCGGGGGAGCAGACCTGTCAATGAGCAGTTCTTC. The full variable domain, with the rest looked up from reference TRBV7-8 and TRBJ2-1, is GAGVSQSPRYKVAKRGQDVALRCDPISGHVSLFWYQQALGQGPEFLTYFQNEAQLDKSGLPSDRFFAERPEGSVSTLKIQRTQQEDSAVYLCASYQNPRGSRPVNEQFFGPGTRLTVL.

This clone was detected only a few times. The CDR3 DNA sequence: TGTGCCAGCAGTGAAGTTAGACTAGCGGTGTACAATGAGCAGTTCTTC. It codes for CASSEVRLAVYNEQFF. The chain has TRBV2 and TRBJ2-1, with 9 bases aligning to TRBD2. The V gene end was trimmed by 1 base and the J gene end by 4 bases; junction bases not matched to a gene: 5. The CDR3 extends over 16 amino acids. Germline CDR1 and CDR2: SNHLY and FYNNEI.

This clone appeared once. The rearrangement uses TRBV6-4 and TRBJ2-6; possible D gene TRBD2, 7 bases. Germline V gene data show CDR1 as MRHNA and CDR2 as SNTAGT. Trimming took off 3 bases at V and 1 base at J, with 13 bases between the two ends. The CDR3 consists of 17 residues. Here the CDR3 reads CASSDRGGKSGANVLTF. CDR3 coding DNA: TGTGCCAGCAGTGATAGGGGGGGGAAGTCTGGGGCCAACGTCCTGACTTTC.

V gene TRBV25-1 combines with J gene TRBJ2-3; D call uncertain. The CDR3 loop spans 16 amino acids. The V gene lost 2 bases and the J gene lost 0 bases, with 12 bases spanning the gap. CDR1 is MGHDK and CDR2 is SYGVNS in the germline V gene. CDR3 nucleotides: TGTGCCAGCAGTGAAAGCCCCACCTCTAGCACAGATACGCAGTATTTT. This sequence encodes CASSESPTSSTDTQYF.

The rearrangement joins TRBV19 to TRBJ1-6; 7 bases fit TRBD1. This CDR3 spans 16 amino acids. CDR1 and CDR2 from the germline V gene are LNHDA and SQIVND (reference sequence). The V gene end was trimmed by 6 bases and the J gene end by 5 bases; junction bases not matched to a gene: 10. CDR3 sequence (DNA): TGTGCCAGTAGCCGAACAGGGGCCACTAATAATTCACCCCTCCACTTT. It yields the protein CASSRTGATNNSPLHF. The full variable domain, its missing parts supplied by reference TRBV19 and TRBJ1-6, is DGGITQSPKYLFRKEGQNVTLSCEQNLNHDAMYWYRQDPGQGLRLIYYSQIVNDFQKGDIAEGYSVSREKKESFPLTVTSAQKNPTAFYLCASSRTGATNNSPLHFGNGTRLTVT.

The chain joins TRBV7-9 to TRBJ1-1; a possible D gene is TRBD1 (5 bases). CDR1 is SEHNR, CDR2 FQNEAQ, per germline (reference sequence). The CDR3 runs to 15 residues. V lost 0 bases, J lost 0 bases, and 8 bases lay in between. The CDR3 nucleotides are TGTGCCAGCAGCTTAGCGTCAGGGTTGAACACTGAAGCTTTCTTT. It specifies CASSLASGLNTEAFF.

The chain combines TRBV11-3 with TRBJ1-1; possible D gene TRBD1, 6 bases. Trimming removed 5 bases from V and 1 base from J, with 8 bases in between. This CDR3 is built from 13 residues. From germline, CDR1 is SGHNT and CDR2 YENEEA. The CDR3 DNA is TGTGCCAGCAGCCGAGGGGGGAACACTGAAGCTTTCTTT. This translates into CASSRGGNTEAFF.

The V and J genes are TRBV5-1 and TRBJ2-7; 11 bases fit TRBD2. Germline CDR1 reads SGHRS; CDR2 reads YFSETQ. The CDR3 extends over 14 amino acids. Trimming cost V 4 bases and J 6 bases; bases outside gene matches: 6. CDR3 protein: CASSATSGSREQYF. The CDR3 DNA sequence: TGCGCCAGCAGCGCCACTAGCGGGAGTCGCGAGCAGTACTTC.

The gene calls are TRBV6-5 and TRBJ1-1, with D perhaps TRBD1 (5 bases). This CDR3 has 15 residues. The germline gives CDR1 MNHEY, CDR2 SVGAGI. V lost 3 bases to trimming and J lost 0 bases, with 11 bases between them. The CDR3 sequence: CASSYRGTMNTEAFF. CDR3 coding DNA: TGTGCCAGCAGTTATCGGGGGACCATGAACACTGAAGCTTTCTTT.

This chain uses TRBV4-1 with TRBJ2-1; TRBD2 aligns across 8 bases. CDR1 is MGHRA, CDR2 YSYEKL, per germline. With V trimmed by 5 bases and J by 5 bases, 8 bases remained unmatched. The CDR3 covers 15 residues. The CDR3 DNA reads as TGCGCCAGCAGCAAACGACCCGGGGGGGACAATGAGCAGTTCTTC. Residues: CASSKRPGGDNEQFF.

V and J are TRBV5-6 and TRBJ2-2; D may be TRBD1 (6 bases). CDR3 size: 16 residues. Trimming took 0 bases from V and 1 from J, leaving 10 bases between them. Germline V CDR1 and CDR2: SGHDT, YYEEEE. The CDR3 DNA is TGTGCCAGCAGCTTGGTAGGGGGACAGAACACCGGGGAGCTGTTTTTT. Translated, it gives CASSLVGGQNTGELFF.

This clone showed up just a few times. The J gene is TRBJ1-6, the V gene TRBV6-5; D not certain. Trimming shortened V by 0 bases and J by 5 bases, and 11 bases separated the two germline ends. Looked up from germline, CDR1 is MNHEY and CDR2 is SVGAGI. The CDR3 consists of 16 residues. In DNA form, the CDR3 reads TGTGCCAGCAGTTACTCGAACCAACAGAATAATTCACCCCTCCACTTT. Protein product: CASSYSNQQNNSPLHF.

CDR3 DNA sequence: TGTGCCAGCAGCCGTACCCAGGGTCCAAGGTACAATGAGCAGTTCTTC. It codes for CASSRTQGPRYNEQFF. The V and J genes are TRBV7-2 and TRBJ2-1; a weak D match, TRBD1 (5 bases). The CDR3 spans 16 residues. The V gene's germline CDR1 is SGHTA and CDR2 FQGNSA. V was cut by 5 bases and J by 4 bases, with 18 bases left in between.

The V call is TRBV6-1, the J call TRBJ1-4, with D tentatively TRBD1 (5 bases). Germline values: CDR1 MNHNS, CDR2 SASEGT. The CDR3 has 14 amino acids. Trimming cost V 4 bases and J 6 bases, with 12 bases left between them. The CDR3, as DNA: TGTGCCAGCAGTGGTTGGGCGGGGGATGAAAAACTGTTTTTT. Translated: CASSGWAGDEKLFF.

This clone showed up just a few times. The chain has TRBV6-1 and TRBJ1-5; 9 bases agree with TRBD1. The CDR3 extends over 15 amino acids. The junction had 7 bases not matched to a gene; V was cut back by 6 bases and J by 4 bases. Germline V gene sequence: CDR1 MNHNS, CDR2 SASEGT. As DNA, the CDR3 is TGTGCCAGCAGCCCCTCGGGGACAGGGAATCAGCCCCAGCATTTT. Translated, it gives CASSPSGTGNQPQHF.

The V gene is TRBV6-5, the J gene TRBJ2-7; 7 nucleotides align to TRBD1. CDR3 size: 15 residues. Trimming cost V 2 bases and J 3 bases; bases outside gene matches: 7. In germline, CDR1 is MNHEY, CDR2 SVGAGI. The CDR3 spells CASSYGGQSVYEQYF. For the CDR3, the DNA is TGTGCCAGCAGTTACGGGGGACAGTCTGTCTACGAGCAGTACTTC.

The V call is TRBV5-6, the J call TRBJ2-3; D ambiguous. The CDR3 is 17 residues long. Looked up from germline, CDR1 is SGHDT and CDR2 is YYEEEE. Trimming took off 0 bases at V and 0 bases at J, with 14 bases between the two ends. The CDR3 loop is CASSLDLSLSSTDTQYF. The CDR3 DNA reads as TGTGCCAGCAGCTTGGACCTATCCCTTTCTAGCACAGATACGCAGTATTTT.

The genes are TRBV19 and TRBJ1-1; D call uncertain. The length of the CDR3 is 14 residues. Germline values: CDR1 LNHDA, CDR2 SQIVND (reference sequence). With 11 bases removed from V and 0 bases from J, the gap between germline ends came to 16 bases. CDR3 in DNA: TGTGCCTCCGAAGCACCAAATCTGAACACTGAAGCTTTCTTT. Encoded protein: CASEAPNLNTEAFF.

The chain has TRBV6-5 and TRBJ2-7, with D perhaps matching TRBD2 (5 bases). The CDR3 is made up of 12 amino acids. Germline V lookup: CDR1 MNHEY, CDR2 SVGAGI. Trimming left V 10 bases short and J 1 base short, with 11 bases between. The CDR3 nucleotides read TGTGCCACCCGAGCGGAATCCTACGAGCAGTACTTC. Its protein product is CATRAESYEQYF.

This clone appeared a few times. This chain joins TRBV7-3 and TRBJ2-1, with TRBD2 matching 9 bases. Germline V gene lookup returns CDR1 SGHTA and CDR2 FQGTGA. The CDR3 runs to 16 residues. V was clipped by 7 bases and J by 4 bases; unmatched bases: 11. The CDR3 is CASNLGSSGGYNEQFF. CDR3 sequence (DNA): TGTGCCAGCAACCTGGGTTCGAGCGGGGGGTACAATGAGCAGTTCTTC. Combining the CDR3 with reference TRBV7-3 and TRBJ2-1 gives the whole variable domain GAGVSQTPSNKVTEKGKYVELRCDPISGHTALYWYRQSLGQGPEFLIYFQGTGAADDSGLPNDRFFAVRPEGSVSTLKIQRTERGDSAVYLCASNLGSSGGYNEQFFGPGTRLTVL.

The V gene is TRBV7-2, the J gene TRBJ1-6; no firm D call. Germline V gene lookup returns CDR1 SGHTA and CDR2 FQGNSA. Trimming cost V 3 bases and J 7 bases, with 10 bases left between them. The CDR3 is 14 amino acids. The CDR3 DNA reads TGTGCCAGCAGCTTTACGAGGATGAATTCACCCCTCCACTTT. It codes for CASSFTRMNSPLHF.

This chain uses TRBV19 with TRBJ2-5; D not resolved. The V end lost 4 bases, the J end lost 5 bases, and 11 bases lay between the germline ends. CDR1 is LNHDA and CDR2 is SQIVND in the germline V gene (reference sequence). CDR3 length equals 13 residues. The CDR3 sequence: CASSRLPRETQYF. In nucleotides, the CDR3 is TGTGCCAGTAGTAGGCTTCCGCGGGAGACCCAGTACTTC.